The sequence of this TCR beta chain was determined in a study of T-cell memory formation after mild COVID-19. About the study: For the most part, TCR clusters were specific to one donor. Study-level results: Contracting CD4+ clones lay largely in CM and EM, with CD8+ ones residing in EMRA. From day 15 to 85, contracting clones were balanced between CD4 and CD8, whereas later expanders leaned toward CD4+.

This CDR3 region has 11 residues. Germline V gene data show CDR1 as SGHAT and CDR2 as FQNNGV. Trimming pared 4 bases from V and 11 bases from J, leaving 11 bases between. About this clonotype: Its matching antigen is unknown.

The authors produced TCR alpha and TCR beta cDNA libraries with sample barcodes and UMIs by 5'RACE using constant-segment primers. TCRdb independently ran MiXCR on the 5' RACE reads; one entry per CDR3 protein. The sample yields hundreds of thousands of distinct CDR3 sequences, less than 25% seen once. V is TRBV11-2 and J is TRBJ1-1; possible D gene TRBD1, 5 bases. The TCR comes from an adult woman who had mild COVID-19 (a few samples of this study predate the infection). Cell type and time point are not known. The sequenced sample consisted of PBMCs or a T cell subset sorted from them (not recorded which). The CDR3 loop is CASSSLGEAFF. CDR3 DNA: TGTGCCAGCAGCTCCTTAGGGGAGGCTTTCTTT.